The T cell receptor beta chain described here comes from a study of blood T cells in healthy people across ages (dated by TCRdb to about 2015). Regarding the research as a whole: In model experiments, roughly one uniquely barcoded TCR beta cDNA molecule per two T cells was captured by template switching. Using deep sequencing normalized with unique cDNA molecular identifiers, the study measured how TCR beta repertoire diversity changes with age. Donors were grouped into four age groups: young (average roughly 16 years), middle-aged (roughly 40), aged (62) and long-lived (about 82). To avoid experimental bias, donors of different ages were distributed randomly across sequencing lanes. For two donors (one aged 18 to 30 and one aged 80 or older), the study analyzed two additional independent replicas of 1 million unique cDNA reads from the same blood draw.

This clonotype was seen only a few times. Its antigen is unknown. Within one base of it there is no much larger clone, and no base qualities were kept. The library was obtained by 5' RACE. Sequencing used an Illumina HiSeq 2500. A second roughly 7 to 11 cycle PCR used a sample-barcoded 5' primer and a J-beta primer mix. A unique molecular identifier was introduced onto each TCR beta cDNA molecule by a template-switch 5' adaptor carrying 12 random nucleotides. Each sample yielded at least 3 million CDR3-containing paired-end reads. First-strand cDNA synthesis was performed from all RNA using the Mint cDNA synthesis kit, with priming by a TRBC-specific oligonucleotide. Following uracil-DNA glycosylase treatment, a first 18-cycle PCR with universal primers M1SS and BC2_uni_R was performed on all cDNA. In the original analysis: For normalization, 1 million high-quality reads, each with a distinct molecular identifier, were randomly selected from each sample. Reads sharing molecular identifiers were discarded rather than binned into consensus sequences. MiTCR, with a Q25 quality threshold and the strictest error-elimination algorithm, was used for CDR3 identification, clonotype clustering and error correction. A nonparametric unseen species model with Euler transformation was used to estimate lower-bound total TCR beta diversity. The public sequencing data were trimmed at Q25 with fastp and processed into clonotypes with MiXCR by TCRdb, which kept only in-frame beta chains. Each record represents a unique CDR3 protein, reported with the most common genes and DNA among its rows. TCRdb, rather than the study authors, made the V and J calls. This sample lists about 1.5 million distinct CDR3 sequences; roughly two fifths were detected once. 4% of the sample goes to the ten largest clones.

On the study overall, not on this receptor specifically: Total diversity estimates from one million sequenced T cells were considered lower bounds and underestimates. Bulk unsorted PBMC profiling prevented conclusive comparison of naive and antigen-experienced compartments. As age increased, observed TCR beta diversity per million T cells dropped in a roughly linear way, and a significant reduction was already evident by age roughly 36. The percentage of naive T cells measured by flow cytometry correlated strongly with observed TCR beta diversity. Compared with the aged group, more naive CD4+ T cells, fewer expanded clones and increased TCR diversity were shown by the long-lived group, suggesting age selection. Donor CMV infection status was unknown, potentially confounding age-related changes in expanded clonotypes.

The CDR3 goes from the cysteine to the phenylalanine over 14 residues. The CDR3 DNA has 42 bases and is translated from base 1. CDR1 and CDR2, looked up from the germline V gene, are SGDLS and YYNGEE. Germline trimming amounts to 0 bases on V and 8 bases on J, with 4 as the count of junction bases outside the gene matches. The donors were roughly 39 Caucasian individuals from Russia, aged roughly 6 to 100 years, who were systemically healthy. Ten milliliters of peripheral blood were collected from each donor into EDTA-treated Vacutainer tubes. Ficoll-Paque density-gradient centrifugation was used to isolate PBMCs, with at least 6 million per sample. Trizol reagent was used to extract total RNA from the PBMCs, yielding at least 6 micrograms per sample. For every donor, flow cytometry on a PBMC aliquot measured the percentage of naive CD45RAhigh/CD27high T cells.

Recombination joined TRBV9 with TRBJ1-2; TRBD1 agrees with 10 junctional bases. The sample taken for sequencing was blood. This TCR came from a woman younger than 35 in good health. The CDR3 reads as follows: CASSVGQGAQGYTF. The DNA sequence follows: TGTGCCAGCAGCGTAGGACAGGGGGCGCAGGGCTACACCTTC.